These 25 T cell receptor beta chains were all obtained from the same sample, sequenced in a study of shared clonotypes between healthy human individuals. Naive-designated CD8 cells lacked CD45RO, were positively enriched for CCR7, and omitted terminally differentiated effector memory CD45RA+ cells. The table came from immunoSEQ multiplex PCR; TCRdb's copy has only in-frame clones and leaves some out. The table has more than 550,000 clones, approximately 90% seen once. The specimen sequenced was naive CD8+ T cells sorted from blood. The receptors come from a man aged 30 to 45 in good health.

The chain employs TRBV5-1 and TRBJ2-7, with 9 bases that match TRBD2. Germline V gene sequence: CDR1 SGHRS, CDR2 YFSETQ. This CDR3 has 14 residues. With 4 bases clipped from V and 5 bases from J, the junction kept 7 bases outside the gene matches. In nucleotides, the CDR3 is TGCGCCAGCAGCCGCGGGGGGGCCGTCGACGAGCAGTACTTC. Its translation is CASSRGGAVDEQYF. Together with reference TRBV5-1 and TRBJ2-7, the CDR3 gives the full variable domain: KAGVTQTPRYLIKTRGQQVTLSCSPISGHRSVSWYQQTPGQGLQFLFEYFSETQRNKGNFPGRFSGRQFSNSRSEMNVSTLELGDSALYLCASSRGGAVDEQYFGPGTRLTVT.

As concerns this clone: Other DNA variants within this sample encode the same CDR3. The chain couples TRBV6-5 to TRBJ2-5, with 11 nucleotides matching TRBD2. Germline V lookup: CDR1 MNHEY, CDR2 SVGAGI. The CDR3 runs to 15 residues. V gave up 5 bases and J gave up 2 bases; unmatched junction bases: 4. CDR3 coding DNA: TGTGCCAGCAGTCCCGGGACTAGCGGACAAGAGACCCAGTACTTC. Translating it yields CASSPGTSGQETQYF.

Only one count was recorded for this clone. The CDR3 nucleotides are TGTGCCAGCGACTCAGATAGCGGGGTTGGGGAGCTGTTTTTT. As protein: CASDSDSGVGELFF. This chain links TRBV2 with TRBJ2-2, with 8 bases that match TRBD2. The CDR3 has 14 amino acids. V lost 8 bases, J lost 8 bases, and 10 bases stayed unmatched. Germline CDR1 is SNHLY and CDR2 is FYNNEI.

J is TRBJ2-7 and V is TRBV7-9, with D uncertain. CDR3 length: 15 amino acids. With 4 bases removed from V and 3 bases from J, the gap between germline ends came to 16 bases. CDR1 is SEHNR, CDR2 FQNEAQ, per germline (reference sequence). The DNA of the CDR3 is TGTGCCAGCAGCTCAGCTAGACGGGCGAACTACGAGCAGTACTTC. Residues: CASSSARRANYEQYF.

The chain uses TRBV23-1 and TRBJ1-5; D not resolved. TRBV23-1 is an open reading frame whose function is uncertain. The CDR3 has 14 amino acids. Deletions cut 2 bases from V and 0 bases from J, with 5 bases between. This chain's CDR3 is CASSQGNSNQPQHF. In DNA, the CDR3 is TGCGCCAGCAGTCAAGGAAATAGCAATCAGCCCCAGCATTTT.

The chain joins TRBV7-9 to TRBJ2-7; D may correspond to TRBD1 or TRBD2 (5 bases each). The CDR3 has 12 amino acids. CDR1 is SEHNR and CDR2 is FQNEAQ in the germline V gene (reference sequence). V was shortened by 4 bases and J by 4 bases, with 8 bases between the two germline ends. The CDR3 is CASSWDGYEQYF. CDR3 coding DNA: TGTGCCAGCAGCTGGGACGGTTACGAGCAGTACTTC.

V is TRBV28 and J is TRBJ2-1; D possibly corresponds to TRBD2 (5 bases). CDR3 size: 14 residues. V was trimmed by 1 base and J by 5 bases, leaving 9 bases between them. Germline values: CDR1 MDHEN, CDR2 SYDVKM. The CDR3 DNA is TGTGCCAGCAGTTTATTACGGGAAGACAATGAGCAGTTCTTC. Residues: CASSLLREDNEQFF.

The chain joins TRBV10-1 to TRBJ2-5; D may be TRBD1 (5 bases). CDR1 and CDR2 (germline): WNHNN, SYGVQD (reference sequence). V shed 4 bases and J shed 7 bases, with 10 bases lying between them. The CDR3 sequence is 12 residues long. The CDR3 loop is CASSGLQGTQYF. The CDR3 region has the DNA TGCGCCAGCAGTGGACTTCAGGGGACCCAGTACTTC.

The V gene is TRBV15, the J gene TRBJ1-1; D not resolved. Trimming pared 6 bases from V and 4 bases from J, leaving 15 bases between. This CDR3 region has 14 residues. Germline CDR1 LNHNV, CDR2 YYDKDF (reference sequence). The CDR3 bases are TGTGCCACCAGACGAACCGGGAGTGGCACTGAAGCTTTCTTT. It codes for CATRRTGSGTEAFF.

In its sample, this clone was seen once. V is TRBV29-1 and J is TRBJ2-1; 8 bases match TRBD2. There are 11 residues in the CDR3. In germline, CDR1 is SQVTM, CDR2 ANQGSEA. J gave up 9 bases and V 6 bases, and 4 bases lay outside the gene matches. The CDR3: CSVLAGPEQFF. CDR3 DNA: TGCAGCGTGCTAGCGGGTCCTGAGCAGTTCTTC.

The rearrangement uses TRBV7-3 and TRBJ2-3; 8 nucleotides line up with TRBD2. The CDR3 runs to 15 residues. Looked up from germline, CDR1 is SGHTA and CDR2 is FQGTGA. V was clipped by 6 bases and J by 4 bases; unmatched bases: 9. CDR3 DNA sequence: TGTGCCAGCAGGCAAAGCGGGAGTAAAGCAGATACGCAGTATTTT. It codes for CASRQSGSKADTQYF.

The rearrangement uses TRBV10-3 and TRBJ1-4; the match to TRBD1 covers 7 bases. This CDR3 spans 14 amino acids. Germline CDR1 is ENHRY and CDR2 is SYGVKD. Trimming took 2 bases from V and 6 from J; bases not matched to a gene: 3. CDR3 region: CAISEEGGHEKLFF. The CDR3 DNA is TGTGCCATCAGTGAGGAAGGGGGCCATGAAAAACTGTTTTTT.

The V and J genes are TRBV6-1 and TRBJ2-7; a possible D gene is TRBD1 (5 bases). Trimming shortened V by 1 base and J by 2 bases, and 9 bases separated the two germline ends. The CDR3 loop spans 14 amino acids. Germline CDR1 MNHNS, CDR2 SASEGT. The CDR3 bases are TGTGCCAGCAGTGAAGGGACATTAGCCTACGAGCAGTACTTC. Translated, it gives CASSEGTLAYEQYF.

The chain employs TRBV4-1 and TRBJ2-7; D perhaps matches TRBD1 (5 bases). The CDR3 is made up of 13 amino acids. Deletions cut 1 base from V and 6 bases from J, with 10 bases between. Germline CDR1 MGHRA, CDR2 YSYEKL. The CDR3, as DNA: TGCGCCAGCAGCCAAGTCCCAGGGCCCGAGCAGTACTTC. Translated, it gives CASSQVPGPEQYF.

V and J are TRBV6-4 and TRBJ2-1; 13 bases fit TRBD2. V lost 0 bases, J lost 6 bases, and 2 bases stayed unmatched. CDR1 and CDR2 from the germline V gene are MRHNA and SNTAGT. This CDR3 contains 16 residues. DNA of the CDR3: TGTGCCAGCAGTGACTCGGGGACTAGCGGGATCAATGAGCAGTTCTTC. Translated, it gives CASSDSGTSGINEQFF.

The chain combines TRBV27 with TRBJ1-2; TRBD1 matches 9 bases. Germline CDR1 and CDR2: MNHEY and SMNVEV (reference sequence). The CDR3 is 12 residues long. J lost 6 bases, V lost 8 bases, and 4 bases had no gene match. The CDR3 nucleotides are TGTGCCAGCGGCCGGGACAGGGATGGCTACACCTTC. This translates into CASGRDRDGYTF.

Of note for this clone: The sample carries other DNA sequences with the same CDR3. The chain employs TRBV9 and TRBJ2-7; TRBD2 aligns across 9 bases. V was pared by 2 bases and J by 1 base, with 4 bases of the junction left unmatched. The CDR3 length is 15 residues. Germline CDR1 is SGDLS and CDR2 is YYNGEE. CDR3 bases: TGTGCCAGCAGCGTCGGTCTAGCGGGATCCTACGAGCAGTACTTC. Its translation: CASSVGLAGSYEQYF. The variable domain in full, with the rest retrieved from reference TRBV9 and TRBJ2-7, is DSGVTQTPKHLITATGQRVTLRCSPRSGDLSVYWYQQSLDQGLQFLIQYYNGEERAKGNILERFSAQQFPDLHSELNLSSLELGDSALYFCASSVGLAGSYEQYFGPGTRLTVT.

The V call is TRBV2, the J call TRBJ2-1; possible D gene TRBD2, 6 bases. V lost 4 bases, J lost 12 bases, and 22 bases lay in between. The CDR3 consists of 15 residues. Looked up from germline, CDR1 is SNHLY and CDR2 is FYNNEI. The CDR3 nucleotides are TGTGCCAGCAGTGGGGCGGGGTTAGCAACCAGATCGCAGTTCTTC. This codes for CASSGAGLATRSQFF.

This clone was observed once. The chain joins TRBV20-1 to TRBJ2-7; D remains unclear. CDR1 and CDR2 (germline): DFQATT, SNEGSKA (reference sequence). The CDR3 is made up of 11 amino acids. Trimming cost V 4 bases and J 3 bases, with 7 bases left between them. The DNA for the CDR3 is TGCAGTGCTACCGGCCTCTACGAGCAGTACTTC. Its translation is CSATGLYEQYF.

The chain uses TRBV6-5 and TRBJ2-7, with a weak D call TRBD1 (6 bases). Trimming cost V 5 bases and J 5 bases, with 13 bases left between them. Germline V lookup: CDR1 MNHEY, CDR2 SVGAGI. This CDR3 contains 13 residues. The CDR3 sequence is CASSDLQGNEQYF. The CDR3 DNA follows: TGTGCCAGCAGTGATTTACAGGGAAACGAGCAGTACTTC.

Comment on this clone: The sample carries other DNA sequences with the same CDR3. The chain couples TRBV7-9 to TRBJ2-3; 11 bases align to TRBD1. J gave up 6 bases and V 4 bases, and 6 bases lay outside the gene matches. Germline V lookup: CDR1 SEHNR, CDR2 FQNEAQ (reference sequence). The CDR3 spans 15 residues. In DNA form, the CDR3 reads TGTGCCAGCAGCTCAGGACAGGGGGCAACGGATACGCAGTATTTT. This sequence encodes CASSSGQGATDTQYF.

The chain is built from TRBV2 and TRBJ2-7, with D possibly matching TRBD2 (5 bases). V was cut by 8 bases and J by 7 bases, with 9 bases left in between. The CDR3 spans 10 residues. Germline V lookup: CDR1 SNHLY, CDR2 FYNNEI. CDR3 sequence (DNA): TGTGCCAGCCTCTGGAGGGAGCAGTACTTC. Translation: CASLWREQYF.

V gene TRBV11-2 combines with J gene TRBJ2-5; tentative D call: TRBD2 (6 bases). Germline V CDR1 and CDR2: SGHAT, FQNNGV. The CDR3 is made up of 14 amino acids. The ends were cut back, 5 bases at V and 5 bases at J, with 15 bases in the middle. The CDR3 loop reads CASSGHRGRETQYF. In DNA form, the CDR3 reads TGTGCCAGCAGCGGACACCGGGGGAGGGAGACCCAGTACTTC.

Concerning this clone: This same CDR3 is encoded by further DNA sequences in the sample. J is TRBJ1-1 and V is TRBV27, with a possible D match to TRBD1 (5 bases). There are 14 residues in the CDR3. CDR1 MNHEY and CDR2 SMNVEV come from the germline V gene (reference sequence). Deletions cut 0 bases from V and 4 bases from J, with 9 bases between. The CDR3 sequence is CASSLSPGSTEAFF. The CDR3 DNA reads TGTGCCAGCAGTTTATCGCCAGGGTCCACTGAAGCTTTCTTT.

The chain recombines TRBV28 with TRBJ2-3; TRBD1 matches at 9 bases. The J segment lost 4 bases and the V segment lost 8 bases, leaving 7 bases of the junction unmatched. The CDR3 consists of 14 residues. CDR1 and CDR2 from the germline V gene are MDHEN and SYDVKM. The CDR3 sequence: CASHRDRESDTQYF. DNA for the CDR3: TGTGCCAGCCACCGGGACAGGGAGTCAGATACGCAGTATTTT.